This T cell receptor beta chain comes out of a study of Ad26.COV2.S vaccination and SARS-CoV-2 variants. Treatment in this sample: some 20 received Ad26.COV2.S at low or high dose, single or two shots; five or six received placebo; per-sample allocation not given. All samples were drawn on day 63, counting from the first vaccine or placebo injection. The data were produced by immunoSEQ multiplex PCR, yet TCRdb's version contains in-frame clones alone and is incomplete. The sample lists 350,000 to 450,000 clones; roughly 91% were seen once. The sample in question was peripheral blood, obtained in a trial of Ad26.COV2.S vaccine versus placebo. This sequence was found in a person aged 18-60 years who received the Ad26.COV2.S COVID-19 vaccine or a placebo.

The CDR3 protein is CASSYWPQYQSGETQYF. CDR3 nucleotide sequence: TGTGCCAGCAGTTACTGGCCGCAATATCAATCGGGAGAGACCCAGTACTTC. The V call is TRBV6-2 or TRBV6-3, the J call TRBJ2-5; D unclear. CDR3 length equals 17 residues. Germline lookup yields CDR1 MNHEY and CDR2 SVGEGT. With 1 base removed from V and 4 bases from J, the gap between germline ends came to 19 bases.